The entry below gives a single TCR beta chain sequence along with its context. Its specificity is not known. Profiling relied on immunoSEQ multiplex PCR, and the TCRdb table lists in-frame clones only, not all of them. This sample has about 680,000 clones, with more than 80% found just once. This sample stems from a study of Ad26.COV2.S vaccination and SARS-CoV-2 variants. Points from the study as a whole: Vaccinees and placebo recipients showed similar non-spike TCR breadth.

Treatment given: some 20 received Ad26.COV2.S at low or high dose, single or two shots; about 5 received placebo; per-sample allocation not given. Collection of the samples took place on day 63 after the first injection of vaccine or placebo. The clonotype originates from a person aged 18-60 years who received the Ad26.COV2.S COVID-19 vaccine or a placebo. Sample: peripheral blood, taken in a trial of Ad26.COV2.S vaccine versus placebo.

The CDR3 is CASSLTGATYEQYF. CDR3 bases: TGTGCCAGCTCCCTAACAGGGGCCACCTACGAGCAGTACTTC. The chain links TRBV18 to TRBJ2-7; 7 nucleotides line up with TRBD1. The V segment lost 6 bases and the J segment 2 bases; nucleotides outside the gene matches: 7. This CDR3 spans 14 amino acids. Germline V lookup: CDR1 KGHSH, CDR2 LQKENI.